The table lists the clone carrying this T cell receptor beta chain with a few counts. Its cognate antigen is unknown. The CDR3 is made up of 13 amino acids. The germline gives CDR1 LGHNA, CDR2 YSLEER. V was pared by 0 bases and J by 10 bases, with 7 bases between. 5'RACE template switching produced TCR cDNA carrying a universal primer site and UMIs. TCRdb re-analysed the 5' RACE reads in MiXCR, keeping a single row per CDR3 protein. Here the sample spans a few hundred thousand distinct CDR3 sequences, less than 9.5% being singletons. These data come from a study of T cells after yellow fever vaccination. Study-level points and caveats: One caveat is that FACS-sorted repertoires could contain abundant clonotypes contaminating from the bulk population. Peak timing came faster in the weaker secondary response, day 5 versus 15.

This TCR was recovered from a man aged 18 to 29 who received the YFV17D yellow fever vaccine. The chain is built from TRBV4-3 and TRBJ1-6; D is unclear. Source: PBMCs, taken roughly seven weeks after the first yellow fever vaccination. For the CDR3, the DNA is TGCGCCAGCAGCCAAGAAGTAAGATCACCCCTCCACTTT. Encoded protein: CASSQEVRSPLHF.